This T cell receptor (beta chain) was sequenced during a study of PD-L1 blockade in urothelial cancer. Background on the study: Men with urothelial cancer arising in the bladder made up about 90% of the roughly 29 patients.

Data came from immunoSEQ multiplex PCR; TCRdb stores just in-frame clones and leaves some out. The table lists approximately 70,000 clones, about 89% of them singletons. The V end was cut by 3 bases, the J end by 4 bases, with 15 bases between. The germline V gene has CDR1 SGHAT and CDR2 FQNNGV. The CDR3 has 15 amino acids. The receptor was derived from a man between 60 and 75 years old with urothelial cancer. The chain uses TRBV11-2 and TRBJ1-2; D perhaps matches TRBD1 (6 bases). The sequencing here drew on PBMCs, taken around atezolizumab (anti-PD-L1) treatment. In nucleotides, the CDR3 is TGTGCCAGCAGCTTCGGGGCAGGGGCCCCCTATGGCTACACCTTC. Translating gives CASSFGAGAPYGYTF.